What follows are 17 T cell receptor beta chains derived from one specimen sequenced in a study of control samples from healthy donors and cancer patients. TCRdb's table, derived via immunoSEQ multiplex PCR, lists solely in-frame clones and lacks some. Of tens of thousands of clones in the sample, approximately 91% were seen once. Sequencing input: blood. The receptors derive from a woman between 25 and 40 years old in good health.

This clone was seen just once. V gene TRBV5-1 combines with J gene TRBJ1-3; no clear D. V lost 2 bases and J 7 bases, leaving 13 bases between the germline ends. There are 14 residues in the CDR3. Per the germline V gene, CDR1 is SGHRS and CDR2 is YFSETQ. CDR3 protein: CASSLDNLGNTIYF. CDR3 bases: TGCGCCAGCAGCTTAGACAATTTGGGTAACACCATATATTTT.

A word on this clone: At one boundary the junction diverges from the germline segment, which might be a read error. The rearrangement uses TRBV7-2 and TRBJ2-3; 11 bases are a match to TRBD2. CDR1 and CDR2 from the germline V gene are SGHTA and FQGNSA. This CDR3 region has 15 residues. CDR3 sequence: CASSVAGGRTDTQYF. The CDR3 DNA follows: TGTGCCAGCAGCGTAGCGGGAGGGAGGACAGATACGCAGTATTTT.

The chain couples TRBV9 to TRBJ2-5; 8 nucleotides agree with TRBD2. Germline lookup yields CDR1 SGDLS and CDR2 YYNGEE. The CDR3 sequence is 18 residues long. V lost 0 bases, J lost 2 bases, and 12 bases stayed unmatched. The DNA of the CDR3 is TGTGCCAGCAGCGTAGGCCTAGGGACTAGAGTCTTACAAGAGACCCAGTACTTC. It encodes CASSVGLGTRVLQETQYF.

This chain connects TRBV9 to TRBJ2-1, with D uncertain. CDR3 length equals 16 residues. Between the trimmed V and J ends, which lost 4 bases and 0 bases, there was a span of 14 bases. Germline-derived CDR1 and CDR2 are SGDLS and YYNGEE. The DNA for the CDR3 is TGTGCCAGCAGCCCTTCCTACTTGAGCTCCTACAATGAGCAGTTCTTC. Amino acid sequence: CASSPSYLSSYNEQFF.

The genes are TRBV7-9 and TRBJ1-4, with TRBD1 matching over 7 bases. The CDR3 has 14 amino acids. V lost 6 bases, J lost 5 bases, and 6 bases stayed unmatched. Germline CDR1 reads SEHNR; CDR2 reads FQNEAQ (reference sequence). The CDR3 coding sequence is TGTGCCAGCAGGCCACAGGGGAGGAATGAAAAACTGTTTTTT. This gives the protein CASRPQGRNEKLFF.

This rearrangement joins TRBV18 to TRBJ2-7; possibly TRBD1 or TRBD2 for D (6 bases each). Germline V gene lookup returns CDR1 KGHSH and CDR2 LQKENI. There are 13 residues in the CDR3. V lost 6 bases, J lost 6 bases, and 15 bases lay in between. The CDR3, as DNA: TGTGCCAGCTCCAAGGCCGGGGGCGGCGAGCAGTACTTC. As protein: CASSKAGGGEQYF.

The chain employs TRBV7-9 and TRBJ2-3; perhaps TRBD2 as D (6 bases). This CDR3 has 15 residues. V was shortened by 2 bases and J by 0 bases, with 9 bases between the two germline ends. Germline V gene lookup returns CDR1 SEHNR and CDR2 FQNEAQ (reference sequence). CDR3: CASSLPRGSTDTQYF. CDR3 coding DNA: TGTGCCAGCAGCTTACCCCGGGGGAGCACAGATACGCAGTATTTT.

The V call is TRBV23-1, the J call TRBJ1-6; 9 nucleotides match TRBD1. TRBV23-1 is an ORF; its function is uncertain. This CDR3 is built from 16 residues. V dropped 0 bases and J dropped 8; count of bases not matched to a gene: 5. CDR3 sequence (DNA): TGCGCCAGCAGTCAATCGGGCCGACAGGGGGATTCACCCCTCCACTTT. Protein sequence: CASSQSGRQGDSPLHF.

This rearrangement joins TRBV19 to TRBJ1-1; maybe TRBD1 (5 bases). Germline lookup yields CDR1 LNHDA and CDR2 SQIVND (reference sequence). The CDR3 covers 16 residues. Trimming left V 4 bases short and J 0 bases short, with 15 bases between. The chain's CDR3 is CASSSPVRGVNTEAFF. The CDR3 DNA follows: TGTGCCAGTAGTAGCCCCGTTAGAGGGGTGAACACTGAAGCTTTCTTT.

This chain uses TRBV9 with TRBJ1-1, with D hard to call. Per the germline V gene, CDR1 is SGDLS and CDR2 is YYNGEE. The V end was cut by 0 bases, the J end by 1 base, with 10 bases between. This CDR3 has 15 amino acids. CDR3 in DNA: TGTGCCAGCAGCGTAGCTCTGGGTGGGAACACTGAAGCTTTCTTT. This codes for CASSVALGGNTEAFF.

The V gene is TRBV5-1, the J gene TRBJ1-2, with unresolved D. V lost 0 bases and J 8 bases, leaving 11 bases between the germline ends. The germline V gene encodes CDR1 SGHRS and CDR2 YFSETQ. The length of the CDR3 is 13 residues. The chain's CDR3 is CASSLGGVGGYTF. DNA of the CDR3: TGCGCCAGCAGCTTGGGGGGAGTAGGCGGCTACACCTTC.

J is TRBJ1-2 and V is TRBV20-1; D may be TRBD1 (6 bases). The CDR3 totals 15 residues. Trimming left V 3 bases short and J 2 bases short, with 16 bases between. CDR1 is DFQATT, CDR2 SNEGSKA, per germline (reference sequence). CDR3 nucleotide sequence: TGCAGTGCTAGTGATCGGACAGCCGAAAACTATGGCTACACCTTC. Translated: CSASDRTAENYGYTF.

The chain has TRBV6-5 and TRBJ2-7; tentatively, D is TRBD1 or TRBD2 (7 bases each). Trimming removed 8 bases from V and 4 bases from J, with 21 bases in between. The CDR3 contains 15 residues. The V gene's germline CDR1 is MNHEY and CDR2 SVGAGI. The CDR3 nucleotides are TGTGCCAGCCTCCCCAGGGGGGGGGCCCTATACGAGCAGTACTTC. This encodes CASLPRGGALYEQYF.

This clone was detected only once. V and J are TRBV29-1 and TRBJ2-3, with 8 bases aligning to TRBD1. V was pared by 4 bases and J by 3 bases, with 3 bases of the junction left unmatched. In germline, CDR1 is SQVTM, CDR2 ANQGSEA. The CDR3 length is 13 residues. As DNA, the CDR3 is TGCAGCGTTGCCAGGGGGCGAACAGATACGCAGTATTTT. Translating it yields CSVARGRTDTQYF.

The sample holds one count of this clone. The CDR3 DNA reads as TGCGCCAGCAGCCATCAAGAAAGCGCTGAAGCTTTCTTT. Translation: CASSHQESAEAFF. The chain combines TRBV4-1 with TRBJ1-1; D not certain. V lost 3 bases and J 6 bases, leaving 11 bases between the germline ends. The CDR3 runs 13 residues. Germline CDR1 and CDR2: MGHRA and YSYEKL.

The chain uses TRBV5-1 and TRBJ2-1, with 12 bases that match TRBD2. V gave up 5 bases and J gave up 12 bases; unmatched junction bases: 12. From germline, CDR1 is SGHRS and CDR2 YFSETQ. The CDR3 runs 15 residues. Here the CDR3 DNA reads TGCGCCAGCAGTTATGGGACTAGCGGGTTGGTGGCGCAGTTCTTC. Its protein product is CASSYGTSGLVAQFF. The variable domain in full, with the rest retrieved from reference TRBV5-1 and TRBJ2-1, is KAGVTQTPRYLIKTRGQQVTLSCSPISGHRSVSWYQQTPGQGLQFLFEYFSETQRNKGNFPGRFSGRQFSNSRSEMNVSTLELGDSALYLCASSYGTSGLVAQFFGPGTRLTVL.

Comments on this clone: The identical CDR3 is also encoded by other nucleotide sequences in the sample. The chain combines TRBV5-1 with TRBJ2-3; D is possibly TRBD2 (6 bases). V was clipped by 0 bases and J by 4 bases, with 24 bases between them. The germline gives CDR1 SGHRS, CDR2 YFSETQ. The CDR3 runs to 19 residues. The DNA of the CDR3 is TGCGCCAGCAGCTTGGCCTGGGTGGGGGGTCGTCCCACTTCAGATACGCAGTATTTT. The encoded protein is CASSLAWVGGRPTSDTQYF.